Included here is one T cell receptor (beta chain) sequence, with context. The CDR3 length is 16 residues. CDR1 and CDR2 from the germline V gene are SGDLS and YYNGEE. V was cut by 0 bases and J by 2 bases, with 13 bases left in between. Clones were read by immunoSEQ multiplex PCR, and TCRdb kept only the in-frame ones, dropping some. The sample lists around 2,000,000 clones; under 95% were seen once. These data are taken from a study of shared clonotypes between healthy human individuals. In the study overall: Researchers assigned three CD4 naive, three CD4 memory, two CD8 naive and one CD8 memory plate to each donor.

CD8 cells classed as naive were CD45RO-negative and positively selected for CCR7, excluding terminally differentiated effector memory CD45RA+ cells. The genes are TRBV9 and TRBJ2-3; D possibly matches TRBD1 or TRBD2 (5 bases each). The receptor comes from a man aged 18 to 29 in good health. Some clones in this sample may be carry-over from other donors' samples. Sequenced: naive CD8+ T cells from PBMCs. CDR3 sequence reads: CASSVGLGELTDTQYF. The CDR3 DNA reads as TGTGCCAGCAGCGTAGGGTTGGGGGAACTCACAGATACGCAGTATTTT.